The T cell receptor (beta chain) under discussion was sequenced for a study of blood T cell repertoires in COVID-19. Across the whole study: Italy, Spain and the United States were the sources of the convalescent and acute COVID-19 samples. Nucleic acid was either cDNA or gDNA, and it came from T cells, B-cell-depleted T cells, or PBMCs.

The V gene lost 0 bases and the J gene lost 8 bases, with 13 bases spanning the gap. This CDR3 is 14 amino acids long. Germline CDR1 LGHNA, CDR2 YNFKEQ. Original handling: Using reference gene primer amplification, nucleated cell counts were estimated. Data came from immunoSEQ multiplex PCR; TCRdb stores just in-frame clones and leaves some out. The DNA was the basis for D and trimming; V, J and clone size are from that table. The data show about 300,000 clones, with roughly 90% seen just once and roughly 6.7% held by the top ten. This clone was detected only a few times. The sequence was collected from a man younger than 35 who had recovered from COVID-19. Input material: peripheral blood. This chain joins TRBV4-2 and TRBJ1-2; D remains unclear. CDR3 sequence reads: CASSQDSVADGYTF. CDR3 DNA sequence: TGTGCCAGCAGCCAAGATTCGGTAGCTGACGGCTACACCTTC.